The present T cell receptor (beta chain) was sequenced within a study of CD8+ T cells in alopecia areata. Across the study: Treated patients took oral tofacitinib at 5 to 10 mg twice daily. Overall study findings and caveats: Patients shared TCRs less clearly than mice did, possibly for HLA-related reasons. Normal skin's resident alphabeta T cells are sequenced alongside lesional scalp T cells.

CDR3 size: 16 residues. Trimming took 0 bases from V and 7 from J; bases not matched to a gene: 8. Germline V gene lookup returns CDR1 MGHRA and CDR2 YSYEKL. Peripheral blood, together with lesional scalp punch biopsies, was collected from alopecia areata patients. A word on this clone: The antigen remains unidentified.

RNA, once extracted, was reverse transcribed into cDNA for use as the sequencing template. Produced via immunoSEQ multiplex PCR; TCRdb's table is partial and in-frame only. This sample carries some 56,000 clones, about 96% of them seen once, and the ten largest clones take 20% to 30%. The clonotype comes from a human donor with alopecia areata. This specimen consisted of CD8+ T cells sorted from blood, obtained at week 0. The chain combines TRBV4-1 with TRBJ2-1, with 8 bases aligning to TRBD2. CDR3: CASSQDQRGGGNEQFF. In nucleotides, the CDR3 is TGCGCCAGCAGCCAAGATCAACGGGGGGGCGGGAATGAGCAGTTCTTC.